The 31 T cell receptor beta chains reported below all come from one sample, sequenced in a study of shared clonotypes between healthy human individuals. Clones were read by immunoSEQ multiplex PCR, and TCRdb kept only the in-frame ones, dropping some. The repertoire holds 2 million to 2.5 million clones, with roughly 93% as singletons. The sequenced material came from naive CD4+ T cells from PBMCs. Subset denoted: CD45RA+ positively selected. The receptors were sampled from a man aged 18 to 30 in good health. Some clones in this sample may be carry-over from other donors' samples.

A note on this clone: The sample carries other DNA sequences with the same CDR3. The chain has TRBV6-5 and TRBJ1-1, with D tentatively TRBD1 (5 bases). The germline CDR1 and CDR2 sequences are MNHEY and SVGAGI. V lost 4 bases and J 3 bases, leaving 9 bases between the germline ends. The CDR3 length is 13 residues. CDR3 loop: CASSSQGDTEAFF. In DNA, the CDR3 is TGTGCCAGCAGTTCCCAGGGTGACACTGAAGCTTTCTTT.

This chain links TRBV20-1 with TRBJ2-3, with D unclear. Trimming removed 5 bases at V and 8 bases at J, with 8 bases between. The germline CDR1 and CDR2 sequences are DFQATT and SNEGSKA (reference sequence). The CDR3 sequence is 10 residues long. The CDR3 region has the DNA TGCAGTGCTGCAGTAGCTACGCAGTATTTT. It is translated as CSAAVATQYF.

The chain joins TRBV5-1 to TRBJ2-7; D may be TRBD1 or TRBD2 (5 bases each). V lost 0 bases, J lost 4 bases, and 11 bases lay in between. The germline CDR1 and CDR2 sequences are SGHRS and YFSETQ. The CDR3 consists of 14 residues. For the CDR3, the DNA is TGCGCCAGCAGCTTGGCGGGGACGTATTACGAGCAGTACTTC. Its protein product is CASSLAGTYYEQYF.

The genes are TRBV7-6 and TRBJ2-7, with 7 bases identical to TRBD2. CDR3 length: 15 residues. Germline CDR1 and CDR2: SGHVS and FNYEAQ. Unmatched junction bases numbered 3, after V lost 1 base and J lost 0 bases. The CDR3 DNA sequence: TGTGCCAGCAGCTTAGGCTCTAGCGGCTCCTACGAGCAGTACTTC. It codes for CASSLGSSGSYEQYF.

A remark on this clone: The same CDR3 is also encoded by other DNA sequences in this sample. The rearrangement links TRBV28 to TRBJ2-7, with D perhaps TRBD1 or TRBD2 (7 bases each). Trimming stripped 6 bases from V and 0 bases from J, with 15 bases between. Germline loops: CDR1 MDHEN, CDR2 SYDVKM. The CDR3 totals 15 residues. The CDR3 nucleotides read TGTGCCAGCAGCCCCGGGGGGACAGTCTCCTACGAGCAGTACTTC. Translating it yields CASSPGGTVSYEQYF.

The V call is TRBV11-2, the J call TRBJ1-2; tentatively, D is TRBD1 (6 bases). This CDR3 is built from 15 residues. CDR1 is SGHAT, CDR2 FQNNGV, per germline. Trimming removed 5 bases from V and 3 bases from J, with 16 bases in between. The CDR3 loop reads CASSPQVDSYYGYTF. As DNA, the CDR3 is TGTGCCAGCAGCCCCCAAGTGGACAGCTACTATGGCTACACCTTC.

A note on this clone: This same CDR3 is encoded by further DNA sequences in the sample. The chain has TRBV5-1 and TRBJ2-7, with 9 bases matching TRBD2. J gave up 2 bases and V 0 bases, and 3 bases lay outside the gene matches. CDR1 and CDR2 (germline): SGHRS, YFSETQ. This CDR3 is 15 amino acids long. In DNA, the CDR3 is TGCGCCAGCAGCTTGGGGTCTAGCGGGACCTACGAGCAGTACTTC. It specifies CASSLGSSGTYEQYF.

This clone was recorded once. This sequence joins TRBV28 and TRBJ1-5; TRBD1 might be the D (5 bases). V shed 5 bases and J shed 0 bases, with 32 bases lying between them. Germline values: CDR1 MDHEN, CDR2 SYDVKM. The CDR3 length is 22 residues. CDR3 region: CASSGSEDLTDYVTNSNQPQHF. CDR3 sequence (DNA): TGTGCCAGCAGTGGCAGCGAAGATTTGACAGACTACGTAACTAATAGCAATCAGCCCCAGCATTTT.

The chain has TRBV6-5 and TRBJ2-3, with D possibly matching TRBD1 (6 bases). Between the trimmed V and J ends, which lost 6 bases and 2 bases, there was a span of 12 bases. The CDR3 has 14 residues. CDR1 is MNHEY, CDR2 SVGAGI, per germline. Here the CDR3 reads CASSIGQFTDTQYF. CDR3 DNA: TGTGCCAGCAGCATCGGACAGTTCACAGATACGCAGTATTTT.

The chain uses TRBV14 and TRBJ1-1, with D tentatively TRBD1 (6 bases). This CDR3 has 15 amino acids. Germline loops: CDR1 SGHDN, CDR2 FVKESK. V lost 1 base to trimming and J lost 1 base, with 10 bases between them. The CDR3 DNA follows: TGTGCCAGCAGCCAAGGTGGCAGGGGGAACACTGAAGCTTTCTTT. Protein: CASSQGGRGNTEAFF.

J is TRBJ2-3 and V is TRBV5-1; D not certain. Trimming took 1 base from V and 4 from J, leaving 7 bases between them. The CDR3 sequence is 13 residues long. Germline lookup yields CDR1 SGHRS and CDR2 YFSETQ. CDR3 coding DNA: TGCGCCAGCAGCTTGAGGGCGGCAGATACGCAGTATTTT. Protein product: CASSLRAADTQYF.

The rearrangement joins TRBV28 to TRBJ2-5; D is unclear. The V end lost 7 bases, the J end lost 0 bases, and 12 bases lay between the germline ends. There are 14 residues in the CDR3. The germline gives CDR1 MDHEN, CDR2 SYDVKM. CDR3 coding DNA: TGTGCCAGCACCCTCCTTCCCGACCAAGAGACCCAGTACTTC. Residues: CASTLLPDQETQYF.

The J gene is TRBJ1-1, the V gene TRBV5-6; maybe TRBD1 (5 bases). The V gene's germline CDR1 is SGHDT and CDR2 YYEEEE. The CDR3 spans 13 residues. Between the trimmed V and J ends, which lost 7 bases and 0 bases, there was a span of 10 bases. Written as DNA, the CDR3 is TGTGCCAGCTCCGAGACAGTGAACACTGAAGCTTTCTTT. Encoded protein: CASSETVNTEAFF.

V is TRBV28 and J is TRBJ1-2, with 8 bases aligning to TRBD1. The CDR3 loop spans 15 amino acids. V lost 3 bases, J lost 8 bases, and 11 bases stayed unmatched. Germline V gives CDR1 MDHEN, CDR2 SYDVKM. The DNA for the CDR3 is TGTGCCAGCAGTTTGAGAACCGGGACAGGCCCCGGCTACACCTTC. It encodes CASSLRTGTGPGYTF.

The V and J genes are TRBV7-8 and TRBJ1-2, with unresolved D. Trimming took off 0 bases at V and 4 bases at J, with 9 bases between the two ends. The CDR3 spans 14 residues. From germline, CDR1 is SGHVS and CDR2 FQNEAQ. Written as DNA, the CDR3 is TGTGCCAGCAGCTTAGCCAACAGACCCTATGGCTACACCTTC. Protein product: CASSLANRPYGYTF.

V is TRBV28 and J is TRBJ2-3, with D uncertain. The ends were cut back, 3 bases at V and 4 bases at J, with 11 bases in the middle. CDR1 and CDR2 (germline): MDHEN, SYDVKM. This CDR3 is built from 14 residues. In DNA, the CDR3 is TGTGCCAGCAGTTTCCAGGCAGGACCAGATACGCAGTATTTT. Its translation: CASSFQAGPDTQYF. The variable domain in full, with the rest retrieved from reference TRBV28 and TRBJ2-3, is DVKVTQSSRYLVKRTGEKVFLECVQDMDHENMFWYRQDPGLGLRLIYFSYDVKMKEKGDIPEGYSVSREKKERFSLILESASTNQTSMYLCASSFQAGPDTQYFGPGTRLTVL.

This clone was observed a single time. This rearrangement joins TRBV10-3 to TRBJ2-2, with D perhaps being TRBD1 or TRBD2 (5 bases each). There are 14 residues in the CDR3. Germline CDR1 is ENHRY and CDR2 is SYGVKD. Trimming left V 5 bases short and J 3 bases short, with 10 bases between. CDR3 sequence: CAISWDRDTGELFF. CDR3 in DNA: TGTGCCATCAGTTGGGACCGCGACACCGGGGAGCTGTTTTTT.

CDR3 in DNA: TGTGCCATCAGTGAGTCCCTTACCGGGACACTTGACACCAATCAGCCCCAGCATTTT. It translates to CAISESLTGTLDTNQPQHF. This chain joins TRBV10-3 and TRBJ1-5; D is possibly TRBD1 (6 bases). Trimming shortened V by 0 bases and J by 3 bases, and 21 bases separated the two germline ends. CDR1 is ENHRY and CDR2 is SYGVKD in the germline V gene. The CDR3 consists of 19 residues.

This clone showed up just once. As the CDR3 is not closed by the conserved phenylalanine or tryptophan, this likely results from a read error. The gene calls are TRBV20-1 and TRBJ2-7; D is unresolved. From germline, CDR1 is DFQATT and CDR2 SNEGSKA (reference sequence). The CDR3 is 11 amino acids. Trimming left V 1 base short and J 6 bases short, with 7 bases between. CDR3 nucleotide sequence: TGCAGTGCTAGAGTAAACTCCGAGCAGTACCTC. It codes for CSARVNSEQYL.

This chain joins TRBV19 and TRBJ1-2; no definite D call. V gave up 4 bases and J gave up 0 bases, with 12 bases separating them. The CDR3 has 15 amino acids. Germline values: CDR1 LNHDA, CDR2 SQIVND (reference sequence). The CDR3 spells CASSNRPKSNYGYTF. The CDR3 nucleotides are TGTGCCAGTAGTAACCGGCCTAAATCTAACTATGGCTACACCTTC.

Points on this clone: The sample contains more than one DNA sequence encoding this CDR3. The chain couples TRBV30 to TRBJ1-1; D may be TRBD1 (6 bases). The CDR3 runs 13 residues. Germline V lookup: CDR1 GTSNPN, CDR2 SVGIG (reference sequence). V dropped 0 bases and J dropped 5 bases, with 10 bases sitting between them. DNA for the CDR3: TGTGCCTGGAGTGTTGATAGGGGGACTGAAGCTTTCTTT. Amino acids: CAWSVDRGTEAFF.

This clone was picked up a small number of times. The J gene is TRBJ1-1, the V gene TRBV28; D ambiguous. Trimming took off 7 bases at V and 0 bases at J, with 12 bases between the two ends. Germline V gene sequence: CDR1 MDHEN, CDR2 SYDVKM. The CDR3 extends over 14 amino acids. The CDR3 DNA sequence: TGTGCCAGCACCCGGGGAGGGTTGAACACTGAAGCTTTCTTT. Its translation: CASTRGGLNTEAFF. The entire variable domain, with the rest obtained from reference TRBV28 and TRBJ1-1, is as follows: DVKVTQSSRYLVKRTGEKVFLECVQDMDHENMFWYRQDPGLGLRLIYFSYDVKMKEKGDIPEGYSVSREKKERFSLILESASTNQTSMYLCASTRGGLNTEAFFGQGTRLTVV.

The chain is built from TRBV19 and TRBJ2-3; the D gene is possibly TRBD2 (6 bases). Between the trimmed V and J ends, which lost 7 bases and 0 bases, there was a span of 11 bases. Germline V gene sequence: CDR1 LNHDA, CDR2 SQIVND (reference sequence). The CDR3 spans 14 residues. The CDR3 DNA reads TGTGCCAGTAATGGCGGGACGAGCACAGATACGCAGTATTTT. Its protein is CASNGGTSTDTQYF.

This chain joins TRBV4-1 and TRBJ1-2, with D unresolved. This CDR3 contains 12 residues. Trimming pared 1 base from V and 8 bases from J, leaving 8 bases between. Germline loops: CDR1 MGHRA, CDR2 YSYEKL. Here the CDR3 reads CASSQAVKGYTF. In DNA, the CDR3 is TGCGCCAGCAGCCAAGCAGTTAAAGGCTACACCTTC.

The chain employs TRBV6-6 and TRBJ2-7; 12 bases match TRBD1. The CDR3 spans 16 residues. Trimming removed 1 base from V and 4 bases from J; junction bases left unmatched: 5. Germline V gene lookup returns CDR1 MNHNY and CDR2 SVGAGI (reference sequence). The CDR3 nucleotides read TGTGCCAGCAGTTACTTTGGGGGACAGGGGGCTTACGAGCAGTACTTC. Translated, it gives CASSYFGGQGAYEQYF.

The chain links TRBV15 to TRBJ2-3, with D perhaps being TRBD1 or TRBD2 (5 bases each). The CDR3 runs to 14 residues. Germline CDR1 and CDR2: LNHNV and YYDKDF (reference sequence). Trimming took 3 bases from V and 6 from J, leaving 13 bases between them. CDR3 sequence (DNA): TGTGCCACCAGCAGGGGGGATTCGAGGGATACGCAGTATTTT. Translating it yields CATSRGDSRDTQYF.

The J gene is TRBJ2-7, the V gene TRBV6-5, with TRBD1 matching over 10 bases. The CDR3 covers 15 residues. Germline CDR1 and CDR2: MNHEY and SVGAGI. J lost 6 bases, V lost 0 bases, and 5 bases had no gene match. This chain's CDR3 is CASSYSRDRGSEQYF. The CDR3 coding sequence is TGTGCCAGCAGTTACTCGAGGGACAGGGGTTCCGAGCAGTACTTC.

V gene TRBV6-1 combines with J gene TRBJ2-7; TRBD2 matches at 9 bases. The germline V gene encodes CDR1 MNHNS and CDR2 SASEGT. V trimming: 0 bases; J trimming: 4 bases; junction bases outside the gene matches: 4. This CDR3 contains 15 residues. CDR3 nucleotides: TGTGCCAGCAGTGAAGCCTGGCGGGAGGGGTACGAGCAGTACTTC. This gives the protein CASSEAWREGYEQYF.

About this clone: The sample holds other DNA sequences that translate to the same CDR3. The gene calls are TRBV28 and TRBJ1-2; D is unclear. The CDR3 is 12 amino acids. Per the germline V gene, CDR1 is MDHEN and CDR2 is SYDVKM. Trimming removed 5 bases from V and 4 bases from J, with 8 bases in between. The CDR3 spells CASSPGFYGYTF. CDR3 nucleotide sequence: TGTGCCAGCAGTCCCGGGTTCTATGGCTACACCTTC.

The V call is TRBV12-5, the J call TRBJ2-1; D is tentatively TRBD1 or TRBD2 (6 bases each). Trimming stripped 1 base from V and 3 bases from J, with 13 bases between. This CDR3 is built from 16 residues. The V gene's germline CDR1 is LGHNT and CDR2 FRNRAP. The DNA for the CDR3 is TGTGCTAGTGGTTTGGCATCTGGGGGGCTCTACAATGAGCAGTTCTTC. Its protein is CASGLASGGLYNEQFF.

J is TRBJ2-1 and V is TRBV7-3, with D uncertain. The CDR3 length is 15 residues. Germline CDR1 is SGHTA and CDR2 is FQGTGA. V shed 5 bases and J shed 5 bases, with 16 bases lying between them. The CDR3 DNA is TGTGCCAGCAGCCTACTGGGAACGCGGAACAATGAGCAGTTCTTC. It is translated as CASSLLGTRNNEQFF.